Below, 8 T cell receptor beta chains from the same sample are listed, as sequenced in a study of blood T cell repertoires in COVID-19. TCRdb's copy holds only in-frame clones and misses some; the assay was immunoSEQ multiplex PCR. This table holds a few hundred thousand clones, roughly 89% found once. The sample was peripheral blood. The receptors come from a woman in her 30s with COVID-19, enrolled during active disease.

The V gene is TRBV19, the J gene TRBJ1-2; TRBD1 aligns across 7 bases. V was pared by 4 bases and J by 2 bases, with 4 bases of the junction left unmatched. Germline-derived CDR1 and CDR2 are LNHDA and SQIVND (reference sequence). This CDR3 comprises 14 residues. The DNA for the CDR3 is TGTGCCAGTAGTAGAAAACAGGGGAACTATGGCTACACCTTC. Its translation is CASSRKQGNYGYTF.

The V gene is TRBV19, the J gene TRBJ1-5; 7 positions agree with TRBD1. Germline-derived CDR1 and CDR2 are LNHDA and SQIVND (reference sequence). With V trimmed by 8 bases and J by 3 bases, 10 bases remained unmatched. CDR3 length: 15 amino acids. The CDR3 is CASRPAGTVNQPQHF. CDR3 nucleotide sequence: TGTGCCAGTCGACCGGCCGGGACAGTCAATCAGCCCCAGCATTTT. The whole variable domain, remainder taken from reference TRBV19 and TRBJ1-5, is DGGITQSPKYLFRKEGQNVTLSCEQNLNHDAMYWYRQDPGQGLRLIYYSQIVNDFQKGDIAEGYSVSREKKESFPLTVTSAQKNPTAFYLCASRPAGTVNQPQHFGDGTRLSIL.

The V and J genes are TRBV28 and TRBJ1-4, with TRBD1 matching over 10 bases. With 8 bases clipped from V and 2 bases from J, the junction kept 5 bases outside the gene matches. The CDR3 runs to 15 residues. CDR1 is MDHEN, CDR2 SYDVKM, per germline. The CDR3 DNA is TGTGCCAGCGGGGGACAGGGGATGACTAATGAAAAACTGTTTTTT. It is translated as CASGGQGMTNEKLFF.

The chain recombines TRBV27 with TRBJ1-5; D uncertain. This CDR3 has 15 residues. Germline V lookup: CDR1 MNHEY, CDR2 SMNVEV (reference sequence). Trimming took 4 bases from V and 0 from J, leaving 10 bases between them. CDR3 amino acids: CASSWSSDSNQPQHF. CDR3 coding DNA: TGTGCCAGCAGTTGGTCAAGCGATAGCAATCAGCCCCAGCATTTT.

The CDR3 DNA reads as TGTGCCAGTAGTATCCCCTCGGTACTCGGAGATACGCAGTATTTT. This translates into CASSIPSVLGDTQYF. The J gene is TRBJ2-3, the V gene TRBV19; D gene uncertain. Between the trimmed V and J ends, which lost 3 bases and 5 bases, there was a span of 15 bases. The V gene's germline CDR1 is LNHDA and CDR2 SQIVND (reference sequence). The CDR3 covers 15 residues.

V usage is TRBV10-3 and J usage is TRBJ2-1, with D maybe TRBD1 (5 bases). CDR1 is ENHRY and CDR2 is SYGVKD in the germline V gene. Trimming shortened V by 5 bases and J by 6 bases, and 8 bases separated the two germline ends. This CDR3 contains 12 residues. The CDR3 loop reads CAISQDSNEQFF. The CDR3 DNA follows: TGTGCCATCAGTCAAGACAGCAATGAGCAGTTCTTC.

V gene TRBV18 combines with J gene TRBJ2-7; D is possibly TRBD1 (6 bases). Trimming took off 0 bases at V and 5 bases at J, with 8 bases between the two ends. This CDR3 is 13 amino acids long. Germline lookup yields CDR1 KGHSH and CDR2 LQKENI. CDR3 residues: CASSPPAGDEQYF. In DNA form, the CDR3 reads TGTGCCAGCTCACCACCGGCAGGGGACGAGCAGTACTTC.

The chain joins TRBV9 to TRBJ1-6; D ambiguous. Trimming took 0 bases from V and 9 from J, leaving 7 bases between them. This CDR3 is built from 13 residues. Germline V gives CDR1 SGDLS, CDR2 YYNGEE. The CDR3 DNA is TGTGCCAGCAGCGTAGGACTTTTTTCACCCCTCCACTTT. Translation: CASSVGLFSPLHF.